These T cell receptor beta chains were read from a single sample in a study of PD-1 blockade in classical Hodgkin lymphoma. Here immunoSEQ multiplex PCR was the method, and the copy in TCRdb shows in-frame clones only, minus some. The sample comprises around 99,000 clones, about four fifths of which are singletons, and 15% to 20% rests with the top ten. The sample consisted of peripheral blood mononuclear cells (PBMCs), taken before the second cycle of nivolumab. The receptors were sampled from a human donor with classical Hodgkin lymphoma. CDR3s include the opening cysteine and the closing phenylalanine or tryptophan. Each record gives: J gene, clone size, D gene, V gene, CDR3 protein, CDR3 DNA. D genes are given only for firm matches. Expanded clones are given a class, and other clones once, few, many or no size at all.

TRBJ2-3 - - TRBV6-1 CASGQGSTDTQYF TGTGCCAGCGGGCAGGGCAGCACAGATACGCAGTATTTT
TRBJ2-7 - TRBD2 TRBV7-9 CASTIPRLAGGPYEQYF TGTGCCAGCACCATCCCCCGACTAGCGGGAGGGCCGTACGAGCAGTACTTC
TRBJ2-1 once - TRBV19 CASSPEGRGRGYNEQFF TGTGCCAGTAGTCCCGAGGGCCGTGGGCGCGGTTACAATGAGCAGTTCTTC
TRBJ2-1 - TRBD2 TRBV15 CATSGLAVPFNEQFF TGTGCCACCAGCGGACTAGCGGTGCCGTTCAATGAGCAGTTCTTC
TRBJ2-2 few - TRBV5-1 CASSPPPYITGELFF TGCGCCAGCAGCCCACCCCCTTATATCACCGGGGAGCTGTTTTTT
TRBJ2-6 - - TRBV5-1 CASSLVLAGANVLTF TGCGCCAGCAGCTTGGTACTCGCTGGGGCCAACGTCCTGACTTTC
TRBJ2-2 - TRBD1 TRBV5-8 CASSLVAGGRRNTGELFF TGTGCCAGCAGCTTGGTGGCAGGGGGCCGGCGTAACACCGGGGAGCTGTTTTTT
TRBJ1-4 - - TRBV2 CASSGPGLDEKLFF TGTGCCAGCAGTGGGCCCGGGTTGGACGAAAAACTGTTTTTT
TRBJ2-5 - TRBD1 TRBV6-1 CAGNPTGGGETQYF TGTGCCGGGAATCCGACAGGGGGTGGAGAGACCCAGTACTTC
TRBJ2-5 - TRBD1 TRBV5-6 CASSSERGQEETQYF TGTGCCAGCAGCTCGGAGAGGGGACAGGAAGAGACCCAGTACTTC
TRBJ1-3 - - TRBV27 CASSLRPGNTIYF TGTGCCAGCTCCCTTAGGCCTGGAAACACCATATATTTT
TRBJ2-7 - TRBD1 TRBV7-9 CASSSSGTVNAYEQYF TGTGCCAGCAGCTCGTCCGGGACAGTGAATGCCTACGAGCAGTACTTC
TRBJ2-1 - - TRBV19 CASSIIGEQFF TGTGCCAGTAGTATAATAGGAGAGCAGTTCTTC
TRBJ2-3 once - TRBV5-4 CASSSQGPDTQYF TGTGCCAGCAGCAGTCAGGGTCCAGATACGCAGTATTTT
TRBJ1-5 - - TRBV6-1 CASSEAGWNQPQHF TGTGCCAGCAGTGAGGCGGGGTGGAATCAGCCCCAGCATTTT
TRBJ2-2 - TRBD2 TRBV2 CASTPSGRGTGELFF TGTGCCAGCACCCCTAGCGGGAGGGGCACCGGGGAGCTGTTTTTT
TRBJ1-1 - - TRBV2 CASSEIGRGAFF TGTGCCAGCAGTGAAATAGGGCGGGGTGCTTTCTTT
TRBJ1-3 - - TRBV6-5 CASSTLSSGNTIYF TGTGCCAGCAGTACCCTCAGCTCTGGAAACACCATATATTTT
TRBJ1-1 - - TRBV10-3 CAIMMGGAGTEAFF TGTGCCATCATGATGGGAGGGGCAGGCACTGAAGCTTTCTTT
TRBJ2-7 - - TRBV18 CASSPSSGSEQYF TGTGCCAGCTCACCCAGTTCGGGAAGCGAGCAGTACTTC
TRBJ2-1 - - TRBV18 CASSPYNEQFF TGTGCCAGCTCACCGTACAATGAGCAGTTCTTC
TRBJ1-1 - - TRBV7-9 CASSASKNTEAFF TGTGCCAGCAGCGCTAGCAAGAACACTGAAGCTTTCTTT
TRBJ1-5 - TRBD1 TRBV6-5 CASSGTDNQPQHF TGTGCCAGCAGCGGGACAGACAATCAGCCCCAGCATTTT
TRBJ2-3 - - TRBV5-1 CASSPVGGAIVHTQYF TGCGCCAGCAGCCCGGTAGGGGGGGCCATCGTTCATACGCAGTATTTT
TRBJ2-7 - - TRBV5-5 CASSLVSPLGEQYF TGTGCCAGCAGCTTGGTTAGCCCTCTCGGCGAGCAGTACTTC
TRBJ1-4 - TRBD1 TRBV28 CASSPRGPNEKLFF TGTGCCAGCAGCCCTAGGGGGCCTAATGAAAAACTGTTTTTT
TRBJ1-4 - - TRBV27 CASRSVGVYEKLFF TGTGCCAGCAGATCGGTGGGGGTTTATGAAAAACTGTTTTTT
TRBJ1-1 - - TRBV5-4 CASSDGPGEVTEAFF TGTGCCAGCAGCGACGGCCCAGGGGAGGTCACTGAAGCTTTCTTT
TRBJ2-3 - - TRBV5-1 CASSPGRGTPTGTDTQYF TGCGCCAGCAGCCCCGGACGCGGCACCCCCACAGGTACAGATACGCAGTATTTT
TRBJ2-7 - TRBD1 TRBV19 CASSGPGQIYEQYF TGTGCCAGTAGTGGCCCGGGACAGATCTACGAGCAGTACTTC
TRBJ1-2 - - TRBV5-4 CASSLSDGEIYGYTF TGTGCCAGCAGCCTGTCCGACGGGGAGATCTATGGCTACACCTTC
TRBJ2-3 - TRBD2 TRBV11-2 CASSSRLAGVLTDTQYF TGTGCCAGCAGCTCCCGACTAGCGGGAGTTTTAACAGATACGCAGTATTTT
TRBJ1-5 - TRBD1 TRBV28 CASSSPPGQGFQPQHF TGTGCCAGCAGTTCTCCACCGGGACAGGGCTTTCAGCCCCAGCATTTT
TRBJ2-1 - - TRBV27 CASSKWEHNEQFF TGTGCCAGCAGTAAGTGGGAGCACAATGAGCAGTTCTTC
TRBJ1-1 few - TRBV5-1 CASSFGDRTEAFF TGCGCCAGCAGCTTCGGGGATCGCACTGAAGCTTTCTTT
TRBJ2-4 - - TRBV18 CASSPPFRNLAKNIQYF TGTGCCAGCTCACCACCTTTCCGGAACTTAGCCAAAAACATTCAGTACTTC
TRBJ2-7 once - TRBV6-5 CASSYSTVYEQYF TGTGCCAGCAGTTACTCGACAGTCTACGAGCAGTACTTC
TRBJ2-1 - - TRBV29-1 CSVERDPYNEQFF TGCAGCGTTGAAAGGGATCCCTACAATGAGCAGTTCTTC
TRBJ2-1 - TRBD2 TRBV4-3 CASSPSGSVGEQFF TGCGCCAGCAGTCCTAGCGGGAGTGTAGGTGAGCAGTTCTTC
TRBJ2-1 - - TRBV15 CATSRAPVGLSSYNEQFF TGTGCCACCAGCAGAGCCCCGGTGGGACTCAGCTCCTACAATGAGCAGTTCTTC
TRBJ2-2 - - TRBV7-9 CASSLDINTGELFF TGTGCCAGCAGCTTAGATATAAACACCGGGGAGCTGTTTTTT
TRBJ1-1 - TRBD1 TRBV6-5 CASSGDRGKDTEAFF TGTGCCAGCAGTGGCGACAGGGGGAAGGACACTGAAGCTTTCTTT
TRBJ1-5 - - TRBV7-2 CASSPPHREPQHF TGTGCCAGCAGCCCACCCCACAGGGAGCCCCAGCATTTT
TRBJ2-7 - TRBD2 TRBV7-9 CASSLALAGVSYEQYF TGTGCCAGCAGCTTAGCGTTAGCGGGAGTATCCTACGAGCAGTACTTC
TRBJ1-4 once - TRBV5-1 CASSLDGTGGNEKLFF TGCGCCAGCAGCTTGGATGGGACGGGGGGTAATGAAAAACTGTTTTTT
TRBJ1-2 once - TRBV2 CASSETQGIYGYTF TGTGCCAGCAGTGAAACCCAGGGAATCTATGGCTACACCTTC
TRBJ2-1 - TRBD2 TRBV4-1 CASSQPLGTSYYNEQFF TGCGCCAGCAGCCAGCCCCTCGGGACTAGCTACTACAATGAGCAGTTCTTC
TRBJ1-1 - - TRBV9 CASSVVEGSEAFF TGTGCCAGCAGCGTAGTTGAAGGGTCTGAAGCTTTCTTT
TRBJ2-3 - - TRBV5-1 CASGGADTQYF TGCGCCAGCGGCGGTGCAGATACGCAGTATTTT
TRBJ2-7 - - TRBV7-3 CASSLVATGGVYEQYF TGTGCCAGCAGCTTAGTGGCCACCGGGGGCGTGTACGAGCAGTACTTC
TRBJ2-2 - TRBD1 TRBV27 CASSRILPRQGVTGELFF TGTGCCAGCAGTCGCATCCTTCCCCGACAGGGGGTCACCGGGGAGCTGTTTTTT
TRBJ2-2 - TRBD2 TRBV7-9 CASSPKMRLAGITGELFF TGTGCCAGCAGCCCGAAAATGAGACTAGCGGGAATCACCGGGGAGCTGTTTTTT